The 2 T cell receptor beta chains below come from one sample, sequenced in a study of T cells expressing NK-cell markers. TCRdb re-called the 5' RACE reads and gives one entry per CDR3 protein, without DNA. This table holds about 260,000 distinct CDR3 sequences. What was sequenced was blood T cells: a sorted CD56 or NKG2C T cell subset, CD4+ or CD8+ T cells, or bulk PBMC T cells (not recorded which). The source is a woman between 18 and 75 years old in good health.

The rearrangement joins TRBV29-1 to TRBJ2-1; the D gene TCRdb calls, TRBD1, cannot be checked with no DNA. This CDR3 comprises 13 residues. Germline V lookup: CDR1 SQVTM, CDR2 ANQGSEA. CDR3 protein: CSVNPYSYNEQFF.

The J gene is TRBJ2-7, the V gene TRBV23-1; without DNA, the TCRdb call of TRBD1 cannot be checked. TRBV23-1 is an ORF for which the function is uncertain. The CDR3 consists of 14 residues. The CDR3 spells CASRHGILSYEQYF.